The T cell receptor beta chain under discussion was sequenced for a study of T-cell memory formation after mild COVID-19. Study-level background: TCR clusters were largely donor specific. General study points: Some clones that responded were present in memory (sampled pre-infection), which suggests cross-reactive memory joined. The study found contracting CD4+ clones mainly in CM and EM and contracting CD8+ clones in EMRA. Clones contracting day 15 to 85 were balanced CD4/CD8; later expanders leaned CD4+.

A single record per CDR3 protein comes from TCRdb applying MiXCR to the 5' RACE reads. This table has 200,000 or so distinct CDR3 sequences, 18% appearing once. Only a few counts were recorded for this clonotype. Antigen: not known. Germline lookup yields CDR1 GTSNPN and CDR2 SVGIG (reference sequence). The CDR3 totals 13 residues. Trimming cost V 4 bases and J 6 bases; bases outside gene matches: 7. The specimen was PBMCs or a T cell subset sorted from them (not recorded which). The TCR sequence derives from an adult woman who had mild COVID-19 (a few samples of this study predate the infection). Cell type and time point are not known. The chain recombines TRBV30 with TRBJ2-7; 9 nucleotides align to TRBD1. This CDR3 is CAWNRDRAAEQYF. DNA for the CDR3: TGTGCCTGGAACCGGGACAGGGCGGCCGAGCAGTACTTC.